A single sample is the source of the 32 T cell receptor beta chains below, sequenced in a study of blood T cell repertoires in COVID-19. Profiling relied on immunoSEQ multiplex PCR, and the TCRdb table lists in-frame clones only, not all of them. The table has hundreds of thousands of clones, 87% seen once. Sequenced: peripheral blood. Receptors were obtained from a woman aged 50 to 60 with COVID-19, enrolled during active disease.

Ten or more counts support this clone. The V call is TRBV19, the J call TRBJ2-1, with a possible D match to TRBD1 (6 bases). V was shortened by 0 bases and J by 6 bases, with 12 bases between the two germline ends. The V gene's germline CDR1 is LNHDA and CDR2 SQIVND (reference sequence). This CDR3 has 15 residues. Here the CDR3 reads CASSIDRGLLNEQFF. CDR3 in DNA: TGTGCCAGTAGTATAGACAGGGGCCTTCTCAATGAGCAGTTCTTC.

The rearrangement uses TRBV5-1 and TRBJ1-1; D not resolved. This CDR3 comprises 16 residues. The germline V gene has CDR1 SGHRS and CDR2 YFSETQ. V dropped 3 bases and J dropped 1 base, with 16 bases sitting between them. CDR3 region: CASSSYNTGRNTEAFF. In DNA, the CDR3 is TGCGCCAGCAGCTCGTACAATACCGGGAGGAACACTGAAGCTTTCTTT.

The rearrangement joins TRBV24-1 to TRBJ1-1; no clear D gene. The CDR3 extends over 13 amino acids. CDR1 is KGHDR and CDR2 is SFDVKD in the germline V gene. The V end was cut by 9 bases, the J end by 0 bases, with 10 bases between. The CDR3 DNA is TGTGCCACCTCCTCGGGGATGAACACTGAAGCTTTCTTT. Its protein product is CATSSGMNTEAFF.

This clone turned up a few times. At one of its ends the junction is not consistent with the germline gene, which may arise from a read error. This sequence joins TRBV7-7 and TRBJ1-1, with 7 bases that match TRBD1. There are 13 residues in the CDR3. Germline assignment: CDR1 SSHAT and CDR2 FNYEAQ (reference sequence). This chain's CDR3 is CASSLLGGGEAFF. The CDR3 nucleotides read TGTGCTAGCAGCTTATTAGGGGGCGGGGAAGCTTTCTTT.

The DNA of the CDR3 is TGTGCCAGTAATGGACAGGGTCTTTTGGGTCAGCCCCAGCATTTT. It yields the protein CASNGQGLLGQPQHF. The chain joins TRBV19 to TRBJ1-5; TRBD1 matches 8 bases. Germline V gene lookup returns CDR1 LNHDA and CDR2 SQIVND (reference sequence). Trimming took 7 bases from V and 6 from J; bases not matched to a gene: 11. The CDR3 runs to 15 residues. The whole variable domain, remainder taken from reference TRBV19 and TRBJ1-5, is DGGITQSPKYLFRKEGQNVTLSCEQNLNHDAMYWYRQDPGQGLRLIYYSQIVNDFQKGDIAEGYSVSREKKESFPLTVTSAQKNPTAFYLCASNGQGLLGQPQHFGDGTRLSIL.

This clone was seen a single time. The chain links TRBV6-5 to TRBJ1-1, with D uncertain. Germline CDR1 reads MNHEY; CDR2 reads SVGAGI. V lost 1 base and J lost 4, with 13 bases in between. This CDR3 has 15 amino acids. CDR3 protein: CASSYFGGSSTEAFF. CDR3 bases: TGTGCCAGCAGTTACTTCGGCGGCAGCTCCACTGAAGCTTTCTTT.

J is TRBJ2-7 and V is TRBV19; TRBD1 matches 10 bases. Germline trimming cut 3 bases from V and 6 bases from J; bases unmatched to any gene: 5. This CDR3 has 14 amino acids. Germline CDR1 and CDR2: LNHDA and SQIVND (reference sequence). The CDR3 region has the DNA TGTGCCAGTAGTATCCGGGACAGGGGAGGCGAGCAGTACTTC. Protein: CASSIRDRGGEQYF.

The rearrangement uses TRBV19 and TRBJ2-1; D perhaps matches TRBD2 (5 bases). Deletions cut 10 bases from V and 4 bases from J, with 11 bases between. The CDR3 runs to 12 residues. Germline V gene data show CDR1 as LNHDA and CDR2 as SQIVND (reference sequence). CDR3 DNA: TGTGCCACCGGGGAGAGGTACAATGAGCAGTTCTTC. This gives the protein CATGERYNEQFF.

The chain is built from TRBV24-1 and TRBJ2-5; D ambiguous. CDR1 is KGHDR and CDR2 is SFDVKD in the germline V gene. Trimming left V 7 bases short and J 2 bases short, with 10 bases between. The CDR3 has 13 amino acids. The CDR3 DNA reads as TGTGCCACCAGGGGCCGGCTTCAAGAGACCCAGTACTTC. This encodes CATRGRLQETQYF.

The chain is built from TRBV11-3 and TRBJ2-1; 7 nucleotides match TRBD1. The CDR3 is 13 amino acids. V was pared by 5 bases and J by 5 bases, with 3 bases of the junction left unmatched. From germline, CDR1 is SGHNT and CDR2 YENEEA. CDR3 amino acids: CASSGGQNNEQFF. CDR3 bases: TGTGCCAGCAGCGGGGGACAGAACAATGAGCAGTTCTTC.

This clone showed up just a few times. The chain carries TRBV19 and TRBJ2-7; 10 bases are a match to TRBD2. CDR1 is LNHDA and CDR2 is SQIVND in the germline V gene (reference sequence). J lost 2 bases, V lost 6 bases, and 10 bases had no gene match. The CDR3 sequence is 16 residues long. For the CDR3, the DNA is TGTGCCAGTAGCCAGAGCGGGAGGGCCTCGACCTACGAGCAGTACTTC. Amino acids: CASSQSGRASTYEQYF.

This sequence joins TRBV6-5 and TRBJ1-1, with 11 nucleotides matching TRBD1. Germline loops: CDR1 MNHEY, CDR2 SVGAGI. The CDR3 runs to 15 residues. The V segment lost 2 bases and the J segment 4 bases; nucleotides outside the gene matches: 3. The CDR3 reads CASSYPGQGATEAFF. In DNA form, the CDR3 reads TGTGCCAGCAGTTACCCCGGACAGGGGGCCACTGAAGCTTTCTTT.

The CDR3 region has the DNA TGTGCCAGCAGCCCGGGACAGATCCCTAACTATGGCTACACCTTC. Protein sequence: CASSPGQIPNYGYTF. V and J are TRBV7-9 and TRBJ1-2; TRBD1 aligns across 7 bases. V lost 5 bases to trimming and J lost 0 bases; unmatched junction nucleotides: 6. CDR3 length equals 15 residues. The germline V gene encodes CDR1 SEHNR and CDR2 FQNEAQ (reference sequence). The complete variable domain, with remaining parts taken from reference TRBV7-9 and TRBJ1-2, reads DTGVSQNPRHKITKRGQNVTFRCDPISEHNRLYWYRQTLGQGPEFLTYFQNEAQLEKSRLLSDRFSAERPKGSFSTLEIQRTEQGDSAMYLCASSPGQIPNYGYTFGSGTRLTVV.

CDR3 sequence (DNA): TGTGCCAGTAGTATTTATGGGGGCGGGACAGCAAATTCACCCCTCCACTTT. This gives the protein CASSIYGGGTANSPLHF. The chain has TRBV19 and TRBJ1-6; 7 bases fit TRBD1. The junction had 12 bases not matched to a gene; V was cut back by 3 bases and J by 7 bases. The CDR3 consists of 17 residues. CDR1 is LNHDA, CDR2 SQIVND, per germline (reference sequence).

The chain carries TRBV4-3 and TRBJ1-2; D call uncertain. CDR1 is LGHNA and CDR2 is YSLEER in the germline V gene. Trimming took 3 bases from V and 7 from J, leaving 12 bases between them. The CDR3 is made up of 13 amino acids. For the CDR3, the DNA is TGCGCCAGCAGCCAGACCCGCGGGATTGGCTACACCTTC. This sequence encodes CASSQTRGIGYTF.

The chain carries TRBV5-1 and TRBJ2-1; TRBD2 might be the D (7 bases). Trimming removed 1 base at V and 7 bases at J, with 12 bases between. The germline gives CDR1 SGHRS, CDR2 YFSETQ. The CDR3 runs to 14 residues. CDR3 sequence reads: CASSLWGGSNEQFF. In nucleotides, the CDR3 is TGCGCCAGCAGCTTGTGGGGGGGCTCAAATGAGCAGTTCTTC.

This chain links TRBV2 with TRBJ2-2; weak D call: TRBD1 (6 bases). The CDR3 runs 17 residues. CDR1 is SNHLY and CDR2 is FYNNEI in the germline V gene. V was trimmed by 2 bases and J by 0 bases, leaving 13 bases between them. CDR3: CASSESGQKANTGELFF. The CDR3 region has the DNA TGTGCCAGCAGTGAATCGGGACAAAAAGCGAACACCGGGGAGCTGTTTTTT.

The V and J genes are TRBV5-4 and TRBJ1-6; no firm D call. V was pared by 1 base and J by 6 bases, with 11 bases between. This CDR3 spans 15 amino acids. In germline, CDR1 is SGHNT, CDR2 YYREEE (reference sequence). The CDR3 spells CASSLISQINSPLHF. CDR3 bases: TGTGCCAGCAGCTTGATATCACAGATTAATTCACCCCTCCACTTT.

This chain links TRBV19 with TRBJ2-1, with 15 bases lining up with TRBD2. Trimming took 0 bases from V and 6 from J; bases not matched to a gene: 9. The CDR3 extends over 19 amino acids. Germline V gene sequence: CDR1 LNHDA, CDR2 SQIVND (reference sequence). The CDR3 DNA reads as TGTGCCAGTAGTATAGATGCTTGGACTAGCGGGAGGGAAGCCAATGAGCAGTTCTTC. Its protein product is CASSIDAWTSGREANEQFF.

The CDR3 region is CASSVAVGVGYTF. The CDR3 DNA is TGTGCCAGCAGCGTAGCTGTAGGGGTTGGCTACACCTTC. The chain combines TRBV9 with TRBJ1-2; possibly TRBD1 for D (5 bases). Trimming shortened V by 0 bases and J by 7 bases, and 10 bases separated the two germline ends. There are 13 residues in the CDR3. CDR1 is SGDLS, CDR2 YYNGEE, per germline.

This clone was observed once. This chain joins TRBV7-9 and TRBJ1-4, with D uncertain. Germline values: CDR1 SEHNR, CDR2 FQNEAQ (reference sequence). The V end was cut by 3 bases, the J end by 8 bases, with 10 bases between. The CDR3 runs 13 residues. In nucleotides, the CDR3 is TGTGCCAGCAGCTTCAACAGCAACGAAAAACTGTTTTTT. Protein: CASSFNSNEKLFF.

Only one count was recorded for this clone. CDR3 nucleotide sequence: TGTGCCAGCAGACCACCGGGACAGGATAGCAATCAGCCCCAGCATTTT. Translation: CASRPPGQDSNQPQHF. The rearrangement joins TRBV6-6 to TRBJ1-5; 8 nucleotides line up with TRBD1. Germline CDR1 MNHNY, CDR2 SVGAGI (reference sequence). The CDR3 is 16 residues long. V was pared by 6 bases and J by 0 bases, with 7 bases of the junction left unmatched.

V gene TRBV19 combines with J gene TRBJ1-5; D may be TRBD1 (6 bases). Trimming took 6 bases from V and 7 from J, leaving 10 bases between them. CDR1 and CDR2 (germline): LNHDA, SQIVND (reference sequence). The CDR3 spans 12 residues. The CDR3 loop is CASRSGVQPQHF. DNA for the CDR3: TGTGCCAGTAGGTCAGGGGTCCAGCCCCAGCATTTT.

DNA for the CDR3: TGTGCCAGCAGCACGGGACTAGCGGGTCAAGAGACCCAGTACTTC. Protein sequence: CASSTGLAGQETQYF. V usage is TRBV7-2 and J usage is TRBJ2-5; TRBD2 matches 12 bases. The germline V gene encodes CDR1 SGHTA and CDR2 FQGNSA. The CDR3 loop spans 15 amino acids. With 5 bases clipped from V and 2 bases from J, the junction kept 3 bases outside the gene matches.

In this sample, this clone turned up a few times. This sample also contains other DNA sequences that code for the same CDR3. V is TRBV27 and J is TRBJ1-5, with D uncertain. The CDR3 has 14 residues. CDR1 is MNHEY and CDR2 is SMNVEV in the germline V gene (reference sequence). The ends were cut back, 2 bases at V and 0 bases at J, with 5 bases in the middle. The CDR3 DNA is TGTGCCAGCAGTTTACGGGGTAGCAATCAGCCCCAGCATTTT. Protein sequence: CASSLRGSNQPQHF.

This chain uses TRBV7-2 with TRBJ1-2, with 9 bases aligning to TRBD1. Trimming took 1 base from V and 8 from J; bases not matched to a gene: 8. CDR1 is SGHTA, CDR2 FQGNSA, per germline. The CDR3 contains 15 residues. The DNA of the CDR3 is TGTGCCAGCAGCTTAGGGGGACAGGGTACGGGAGGCTACACCTTC. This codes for CASSLGGQGTGGYTF. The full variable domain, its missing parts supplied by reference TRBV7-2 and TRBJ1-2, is GAGVSQSPSNKVTEKGKDVELRCDPISGHTALYWYRQSLGQGLEFLIYFQGNSAPDKSGLPSDRFSAERTGGSVSTLTIQRTQQEDSAVYLCASSLGGQGTGGYTFGSGTRLTVV.

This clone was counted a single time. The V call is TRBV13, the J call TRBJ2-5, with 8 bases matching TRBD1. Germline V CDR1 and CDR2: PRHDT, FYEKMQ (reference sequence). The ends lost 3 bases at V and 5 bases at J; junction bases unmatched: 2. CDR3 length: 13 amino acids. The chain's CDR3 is CASSFRGRETQYF. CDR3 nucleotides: TGTGCCAGCAGCTTCAGGGGGCGGGAGACCCAGTACTTC.

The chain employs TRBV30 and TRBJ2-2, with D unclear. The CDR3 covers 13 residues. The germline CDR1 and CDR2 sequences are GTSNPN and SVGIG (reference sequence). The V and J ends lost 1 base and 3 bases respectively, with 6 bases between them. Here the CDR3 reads CAWSAVDTGELFF. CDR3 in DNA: TGTGCCTGGAGTGCCGTAGACACCGGGGAGCTGTTTTTT.

Here the CDR3 reads CASSLAGGYEAFF. CDR3 sequence (DNA): TGTGCCAGCAGCCTGGCCGGGGGGTATGAAGCTTTCTTT. This sequence joins TRBV3-1 (or the pseudogene TRBV3-2) and TRBJ1-1; maybe TRBD1 (5 bases). The CDR3 runs to 13 residues. Germline V gene sequence: CDR1 LGHDT, CDR2 YNNKEL (reference sequence). V was trimmed by 4 bases and J by 7 bases, leaving 13 bases between them.

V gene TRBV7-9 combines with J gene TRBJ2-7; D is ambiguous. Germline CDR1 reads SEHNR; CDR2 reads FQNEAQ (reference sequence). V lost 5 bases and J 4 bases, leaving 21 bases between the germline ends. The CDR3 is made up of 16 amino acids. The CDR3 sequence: CASSTPISGWRYEQYF. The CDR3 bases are TGTGCCAGCAGCACTCCCATTTCCGGGTGGCGTTACGAGCAGTACTTC.

The CDR3 nucleotides are TGTGCCAGCTCACCGAGTGGCGGTCTCCGGGGCTACACCTTC. This sequence encodes CASSPSGGLRGYTF. The rearrangement links TRBV18 to TRBJ1-2; D is unresolved. V was cut by 3 bases and J by 8 bases, with 16 bases left in between. CDR1 is KGHSH and CDR2 is LQKENI in the germline V gene. This CDR3 comprises 14 residues.

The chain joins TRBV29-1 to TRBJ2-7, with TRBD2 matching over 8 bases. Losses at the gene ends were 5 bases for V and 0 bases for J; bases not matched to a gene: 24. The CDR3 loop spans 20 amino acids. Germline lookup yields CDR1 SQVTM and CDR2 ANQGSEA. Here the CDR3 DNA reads TGCAGCGTTTTGGGGTCCCAAACGGGAGGGCCTTGGGGCAGCTCCTACGAGCAGTACTTC. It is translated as CSVLGSQTGGPWGSSYEQYF.